This TCR beta chain was sequenced during a study of blood T cells in healthy people across ages (dated by TCRdb to 2015 to 2017). With regard to the full study: Template switching captured roughly one uniquely barcoded TCR beta cDNA molecule per two T cells in model experiments. Age-related changes in TCR beta repertoire diversity were measured in the study by deep sequencing normalized with unique cDNA molecular identifiers. The donors were split into four age groups: young (average about 16 years), middle-aged (roughly 40), aged (roughly 60) and long-lived (under 90). Donors of different ages were randomly distributed across sequencing lanes to avoid experimental bias. The study analyzed two additional independent replicas of 1 million unique cDNA reads from the same blood draw for two donors, one aged 18 to 30 and one aged 80 or older.

CDR1 and CDR2, looked up from the germline V gene, are MDHEN and SYDVKM. The V end gives up 6 bases and the J end 7 bases, leaving 8 bases in the junction not matched to a gene. The CDR3 starts with the cysteine, ends with the phenylalanine, and has 13 residues. Of all the DNA, just the CDR3 is kept, 39 bases in frame from base 1. In regard to this clonotype: Its antigen remains undetermined. No base quality values were provided; no much bigger clone lies one nucleotide off.

Libraries were made using 5' RACE. The instrument given in TCRdb is Illumina HiSeq 2500. A second PCR of roughly 6 to 11 cycles was run with a J-beta primer mix and a sample-barcoded 5' primer. Each TCR beta cDNA molecule received a unique molecular identifier from a template-switch 5' adaptor carrying 12 random nucleotides. Each sample yielded at least 2.5 million CDR3-containing paired-end reads. All of the RNA was converted into first-strand cDNA using the Mint cDNA synthesis kit, with a TRBC-specific oligonucleotide serving as the primer. Following uracil-DNA glycosylase treatment, a first 18-cycle PCR with universal primers M1SS and BC2_uni_R was performed on all cDNA. Concerning the study's data processing: Each sample was normalized by randomly selecting 1 million high-quality reads, each carrying a distinct molecular identifier. Reads sharing molecular identifiers were discarded rather than binned into consensus sequences. MiTCR, with a Q25 quality threshold and the strictest error-elimination algorithm, was used for CDR3 identification, clonotype clustering and error correction. A nonparametric unseen species model using Euler transformation provided a lower-bound estimate of total TCR beta diversity. TCRdb reprocessing: public reads trimmed at Q25 with fastp, clones called with MiXCR, in-frame beta chains kept. Entries that share a CDR3 protein sequence are merged under the most common genes and DNA. TCRdb's processing, not the authors', yielded these V and J calls. In this sample the table shows about 1.8 million distinct CDR3 sequences, about 50% of which occur a single time. Of the sample, about 2.1% falls within the top ten clones.

The donors were roughly 38 Caucasian individuals from Russia, aged about 6 to 100 years, who were systemically healthy. Each donor gave ten milliliters of peripheral blood, collected into EDTA-treated Vacutainer tubes. Ficoll-Paque density-gradient centrifugation was used to isolate PBMCs, with at least 6 million per sample. Trizol reagent was used to extract total RNA from the PBMCs, yielding at least 6 micrograms per sample. For every donor, flow cytometry on a PBMC aliquot measured the percentage of naive CD45RAhigh/CD27high T cells. General study outcomes and caveats: As age increased, observed TCR beta diversity per million T cells dropped in a roughly linear way, and a significant reduction was already evident by age roughly 40. Total diversity estimates from one million sequenced T cells were considered lower bounds and underestimates. Since profiling was done on bulk unsorted PBMCs, naive and antigen-experienced compartments could not be conclusively compared. Compared with the aged group, more naive CD4+ T cells, fewer expanded clones and increased TCR diversity were shown by the long-lived group, suggesting age selection. A strong correlation was found between observed TCR beta diversity and the percentage of naive T cells measured by flow cytometry. The CMV infection status of donors was not known, potentially confounding age-related changes in expanded clonotypes.

The receptor's source is a woman aged 40 to 49 in good health. The chain uses TRBV28 and TRBJ2-5; 7 bases in between match TRBD1. The specimen was blood. This receptor carries the CDR3 CASRNQGVGTQYF. The sequenced DNA is TGTGCCAGCAGAAATCAGGGGGTTGGGACCCAGTACTTC.